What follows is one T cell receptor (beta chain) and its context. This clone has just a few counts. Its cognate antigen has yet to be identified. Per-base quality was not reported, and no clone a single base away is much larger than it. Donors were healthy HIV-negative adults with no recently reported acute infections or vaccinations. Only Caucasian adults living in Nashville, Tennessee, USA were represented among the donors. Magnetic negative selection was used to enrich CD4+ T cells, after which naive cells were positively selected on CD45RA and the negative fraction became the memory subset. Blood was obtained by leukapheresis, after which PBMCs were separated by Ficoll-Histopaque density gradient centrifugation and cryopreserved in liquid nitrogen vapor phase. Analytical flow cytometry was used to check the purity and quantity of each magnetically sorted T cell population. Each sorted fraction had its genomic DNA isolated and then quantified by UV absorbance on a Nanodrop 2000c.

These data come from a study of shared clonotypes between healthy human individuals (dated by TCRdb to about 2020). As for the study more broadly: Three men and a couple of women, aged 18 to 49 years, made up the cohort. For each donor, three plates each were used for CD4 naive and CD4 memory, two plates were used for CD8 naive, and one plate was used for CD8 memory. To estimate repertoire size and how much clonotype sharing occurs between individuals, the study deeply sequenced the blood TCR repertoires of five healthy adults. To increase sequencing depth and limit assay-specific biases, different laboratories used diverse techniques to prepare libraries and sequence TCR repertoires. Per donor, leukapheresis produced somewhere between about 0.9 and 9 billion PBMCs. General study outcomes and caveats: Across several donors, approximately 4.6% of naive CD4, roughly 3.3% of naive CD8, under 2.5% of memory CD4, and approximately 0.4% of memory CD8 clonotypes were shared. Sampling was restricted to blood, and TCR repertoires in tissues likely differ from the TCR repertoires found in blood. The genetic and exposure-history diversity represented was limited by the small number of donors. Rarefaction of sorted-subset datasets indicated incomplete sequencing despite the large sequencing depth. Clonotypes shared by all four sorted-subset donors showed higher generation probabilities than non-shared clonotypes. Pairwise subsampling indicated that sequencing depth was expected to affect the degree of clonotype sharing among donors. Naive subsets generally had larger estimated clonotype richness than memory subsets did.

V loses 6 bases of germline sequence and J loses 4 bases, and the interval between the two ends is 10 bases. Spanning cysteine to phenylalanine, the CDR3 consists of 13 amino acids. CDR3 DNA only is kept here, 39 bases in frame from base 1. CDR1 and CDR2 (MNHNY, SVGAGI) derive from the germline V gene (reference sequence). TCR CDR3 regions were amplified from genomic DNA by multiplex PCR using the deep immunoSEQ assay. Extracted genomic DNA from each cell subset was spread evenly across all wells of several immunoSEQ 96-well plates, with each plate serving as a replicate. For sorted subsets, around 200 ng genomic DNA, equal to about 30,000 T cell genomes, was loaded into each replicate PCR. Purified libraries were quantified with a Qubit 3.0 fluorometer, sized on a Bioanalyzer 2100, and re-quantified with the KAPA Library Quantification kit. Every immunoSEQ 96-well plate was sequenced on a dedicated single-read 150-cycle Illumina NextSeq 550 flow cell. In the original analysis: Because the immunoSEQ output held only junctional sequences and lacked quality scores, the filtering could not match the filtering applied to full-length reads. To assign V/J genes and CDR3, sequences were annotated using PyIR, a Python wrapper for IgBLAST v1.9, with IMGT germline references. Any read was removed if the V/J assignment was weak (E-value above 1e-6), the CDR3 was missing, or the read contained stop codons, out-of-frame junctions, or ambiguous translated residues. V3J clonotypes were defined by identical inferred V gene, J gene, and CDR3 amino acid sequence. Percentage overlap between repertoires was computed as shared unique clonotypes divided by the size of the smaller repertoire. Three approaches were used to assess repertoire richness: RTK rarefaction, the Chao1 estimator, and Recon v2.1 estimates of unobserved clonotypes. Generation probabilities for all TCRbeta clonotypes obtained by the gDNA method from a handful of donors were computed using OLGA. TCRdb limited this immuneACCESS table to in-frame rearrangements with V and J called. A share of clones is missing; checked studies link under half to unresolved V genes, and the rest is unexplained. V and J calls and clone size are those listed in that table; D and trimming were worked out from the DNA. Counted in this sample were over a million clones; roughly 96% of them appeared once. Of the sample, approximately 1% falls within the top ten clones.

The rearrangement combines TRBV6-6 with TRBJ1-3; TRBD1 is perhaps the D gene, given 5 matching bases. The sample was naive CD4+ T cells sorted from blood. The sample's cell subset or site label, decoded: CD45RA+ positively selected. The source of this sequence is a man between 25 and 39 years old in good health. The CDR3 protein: CASSRVRGNTIYF. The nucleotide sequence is TGTGCCAGCAGCAGGGTACGAGGAAACACCATATATTTT.